Shown below are 8 T cell receptor beta chains from a single sample sequenced in a study of human T cells and chemical hapten exposure. A single record per CDR3 protein comes from TCRdb applying MiXCR to the RACE reads. In the table there are 50,000 or so distinct CDR3 sequences, 4.4% of which are singletons. Time point meaning: healthy volunteer bleed at 2 weeks. Total RNA came from unfractionated whole blood. What was sequenced was whole blood. The receptors derive from a human donor in good health. Some clones in this sample may be carry-over from other donors' samples.

This clonotype was detected ten times or more. CDR3 sequence reads: CASSLSQGLGTDTQYF. In DNA form, the CDR3 reads TGTGCCAGCAGTTTATCACAGGGTCTAGGGACAGATACGCAGTATTTT. The chain carries TRBV28 and TRBJ2-3, with D perhaps matching TRBD1 (6 bases). V was trimmed by 1 base and J by 3 bases, leaving 14 bases between them. The CDR3 has 16 residues. Germline lookup yields CDR1 MDHEN and CDR2 SYDVKM.

This clonotype was found many times. The chain has TRBV5-1 and TRBJ1-5; D gene uncertain. The CDR3 is 14 residues long. V was trimmed by 0 bases and J by 4 bases, leaving 8 bases between them. Germline CDR1 and CDR2: SGHRS and YFSETQ. The CDR3 bases are TGCGCCAGCAGCTTGGAAGGCAGAAATCAGCCCCAGCATTTT. Encoded protein: CASSLEGRNQPQHF.

The sample holds many counts of this clonotype. In DNA, the CDR3 is TGTGCCAGCCGGGACCCCTGGGCCTATAATTCACCCCTCCACTTT. This codes for CASRDPWAYNSPLHF. The chain joins TRBV2 to TRBJ1-6, with D possibly TRBD1 on 5 matching bases. This CDR3 region has 15 residues. The germline V gene encodes CDR1 SNHLY and CDR2 FYNNEI. Trimming shortened V by 8 bases and J by 2 bases, and 13 bases separated the two germline ends. Complete variable domain (other parts from reference TRBV2 and TRBJ1-6): EPEVTQTPSHQVTQMGQEVILRCVPISNHLYFYWYRQILGQKVEFLVSFYNNEISEKSEIFDDQFSVERPDGSNFTLKIRSTKLEDSAMYFCASRDPWAYNSPLHFGNGTRLTVT.

The chain links TRBV21-1 to TRBJ2-1; the table's D gene call, TRBD2, was not cross checked with the DNA. TRBV21-1 is deemed a pseudogene. The CDR3 runs to 20 residues. The CDR3 nucleotides read TGTGCCAGCAGCCCTCCGACTAGCGGGAGGGTCGCTGCCTCCTACAATGAGCAGTTCTTC. Translation gives CASSPPTSGRVAASYNEQFF.

This clonotype occurred many times. Here the CDR3 reads CSASAGGLAGVETQYF. The CDR3 DNA reads TGCAGTGCTTCCGCGGGGGGACTAGCGGGAGTTGAGACCCAGTACTTC. The chain joins TRBV20-1 to TRBJ2-5, with TRBD2 identical over 14 bases. The CDR3 contains 16 residues. CDR1 is DFQATT, CDR2 SNEGSKA, per germline (reference sequence). J gave up 5 bases and V 5 bases, and 10 bases lay outside the gene matches.

In its sample, this clonotype was seen many times. The J gene is TRBJ2-3, the V gene TRBV7-2, with D possibly matching TRBD2 (5 bases). Germline V gene sequence: CDR1 SGHTA, CDR2 FQGNSA. This CDR3 region has 14 residues. The V end was cut by 5 bases, the J end by 1 base, with 10 bases between. The CDR3 is CASSAGSGTDTQYF. CDR3 in DNA: TGTGCCAGCAGCGCGGGTAGCGGCACAGATACGCAGTATTTT. The entire variable domain, with the rest obtained from reference TRBV7-2 and TRBJ2-3, is as follows: GAGVSQSPSNKVTEKGKDVELRCDPISGHTALYWYRQSLGQGLEFLIYFQGNSAPDKSGLPSDRFSAERTGGSVSTLTIQRTQQEDSAVYLCASSAGSGTDTQYFGPGTRLTVL.

This clonotype appeared many times. The chain couples TRBV20-1 to TRBJ2-1, with TRBD2 matching 9 bases. Germline lookup yields CDR1 DFQATT and CDR2 SNEGSKA (reference sequence). V lost 0 bases, J lost 2 bases, and 5 bases stayed unmatched. The CDR3 extends over 16 amino acids. CDR3 residues: CSARDGAGGPYNEQFF. The CDR3 DNA is TGCAGTGCTAGAGATGGGGCGGGAGGGCCCTACAATGAGCAGTTCTTC.

This clonotype was seen many times. V is TRBV29-1 and J is TRBJ1-1; 7 positions agree with TRBD1. V gave up 7 bases and J gave up 3 bases; unmatched junction bases: 8. In germline, CDR1 is SQVTM, CDR2 ANQGSEA. The CDR3 spans 13 residues. Written as DNA, the CDR3 is TGCAGCGGTAACCCAGGGGGGGACACTGAAGCTTTCTTT. Amino acid sequence: CSGNPGGDTEAFF.